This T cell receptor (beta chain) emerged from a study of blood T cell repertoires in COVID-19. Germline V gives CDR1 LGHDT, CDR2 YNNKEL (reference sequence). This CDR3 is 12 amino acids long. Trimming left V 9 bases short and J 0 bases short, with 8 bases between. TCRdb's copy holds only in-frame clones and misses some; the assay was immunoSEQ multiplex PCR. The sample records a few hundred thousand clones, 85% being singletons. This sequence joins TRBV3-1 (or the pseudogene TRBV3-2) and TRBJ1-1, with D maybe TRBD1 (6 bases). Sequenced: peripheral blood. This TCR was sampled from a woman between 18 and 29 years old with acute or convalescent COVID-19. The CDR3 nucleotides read TGTGCCAGTACAGGGCTGAACACTGAAGCTTTCTTT. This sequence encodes CASTGLNTEAFF.